This T cell receptor (beta chain) was documented in a study of breast tumors, draining lymph nodes, adjacent tissues. Study-wide results and caveats: Luminal-like breast cancer showed significantly greater tumor-nontumor repertoire similarity than basal-like breast cancer did. That most tumor T cells come from lymph nodes remained unproven.

Axillary draining lymph nodes of breast cancer patients supplied the node samples. Each CDR3 protein gets one entry after TCRdb re-called the multiplex PCR reads with MiXCR. Of about 230,000 distinct CDR3 sequences listed, 32% are singletons. Germline loops: CDR1 SNHLY, CDR2 FYNNEI. The CDR3 has 16 amino acids. This clonotype was picked up one time. No antigen is known for it. A junction end diverges from the germline sequence, so it may reflect a read error. The chain carries TRBV2 and TRBJ1-2; maybe TRBD1 (5 bases). This TCR came from a female donor with breast cancer. Some clones in this sample may be carry-over from other donors' samples. Specimen: axillary lymph node tissue. For the CDR3, the DNA is TGTGCCAGCAGGGAAGGTTGGGCGATAGGGGACTATGGCTACACCTTC. The encoded protein is CASREGWAIGDYGYTF.